This passage covers 21 T cell receptor beta chains from one sample sequenced in a study of blood T cell repertoires in COVID-19. TCRdb's table, derived via immunoSEQ multiplex PCR, lists solely in-frame clones and lacks some. Among about 220,000 clones, about 78% were seen once, and the ten largest hold approximately 6.6%. The sample consisted of peripheral blood. Receptors were obtained from a woman aged 65 to 85 with acute or convalescent COVID-19.

The chain couples TRBV5-1 to TRBJ2-5; D may be TRBD2 (6 bases). The CDR3 runs to 19 residues. V lost 5 bases to trimming and J lost 7 bases, with 33 bases between them. Germline V gene lookup returns CDR1 SGHRS and CDR2 YFSETQ. In nucleotides, the CDR3 is TGCGCCAGCAGTAACCAACCGGGACTTCCGGAGAGGGCGCACGGGACCCAGTACTTC. Protein product: CASSNQPGLPERAHGTQYF. The variable domain in full, with the rest retrieved from reference TRBV5-1 and TRBJ2-5, is KAGVTQTPRYLIKTRGQQVTLSCSPISGHRSVSWYQQTPGQGLQFLFEYFSETQRNKGNFPGRFSGRQFSNSRSEMNVSTLELGDSALYLCASSNQPGLPERAHGTQYFGPGTRLLVL.

The rearrangement uses TRBV18 and TRBJ2-3, with 8 bases fitting TRBD2. J gave up 1 base and V 5 bases, and 2 bases lay outside the gene matches. Germline assignment: CDR1 KGHSH and CDR2 LQKENI. CDR3 length: 14 residues. The CDR3 reads CASSFSGGTDTQYF. The CDR3 DNA follows: TGTGCCAGCTCATTTAGCGGGGGCACAGATACGCAGTATTTT.

The V and J genes are TRBV7-2 and TRBJ2-5; 11 bases are shared with TRBD2. The CDR3 length is 15 residues. Per the germline V gene, CDR1 is SGHTA and CDR2 is FQGNSA. Unmatched junction bases numbered 6, after V lost 8 bases and J lost 1 base. CDR3: CASGRLAGTQETQYF. The CDR3 nucleotides read TGTGCCAGCGGCAGACTAGCGGGGACCCAAGAGACCCAGTACTTC. The full variable domain, completed using reference TRBV7-2 and TRBJ2-5, is GAGVSQSPSNKVTEKGKDVELRCDPISGHTALYWYRQSLGQGLEFLIYFQGNSAPDKSGLPSDRFSAERTGGSVSTLTIQRTQQEDSAVYLCASGRLAGTQETQYFGPGTRLLVL.

This clone was seen a few times. The chain couples TRBV3-1 (or the pseudogene TRBV3-2) to TRBJ2-5; a weak D match, TRBD2 (5 bases). This CDR3 is built from 14 residues. Trimming shortened V by 0 bases and J by 3 bases, and 8 bases separated the two germline ends. Germline loops: CDR1 LGHDT, CDR2 YNNKEL (reference sequence). The chain's CDR3 is CASSQDYGEETQYF. DNA for the CDR3: TGTGCCAGCAGCCAAGACTACGGGGAAGAGACCCAGTACTTC.

This clone was found a few times. This chain uses TRBV6-5 with TRBJ2-1; 11 bases map to TRBD1. The CDR3 length is 14 residues. V shed 6 bases and J 5 bases; nucleotides not matched to a gene: 3. In germline, CDR1 is MNHEY, CDR2 SVGAGI. This chain's CDR3 is CASRGTGGHNEQFF. The CDR3 DNA is TGTGCCAGCAGGGGGACAGGGGGGCACAATGAGCAGTTCTTC.

This rearrangement joins TRBV4-3 to TRBJ1-5, with 7 bases matching TRBD1. With 3 bases clipped from V and 0 bases from J, the junction kept 17 bases outside the gene matches. Germline V lookup: CDR1 LGHNA, CDR2 YSLEER. The CDR3 totals 20 residues. DNA for the CDR3: TGCGCCAGCAGCCAGGGGGCGACAGGGCGATTGAGATATAGCAATCAGCCCCAGCATTTT. Protein sequence: CASSQGATGRLRYSNQPQHF.

The chain uses TRBV2 and TRBJ2-3; 10 bases map to TRBD1. This CDR3 spans 14 amino acids. V trimming: 4 bases; J trimming: 5 bases; junction bases outside the gene matches: 3. Germline V lookup: CDR1 SNHLY, CDR2 FYNNEI. The CDR3 loop reads CASSGGQGGDTQYF. As DNA, the CDR3 is TGTGCCAGCAGTGGCGGACAGGGGGGAGATACGCAGTATTTT.

This clone appeared once. This sequence joins TRBV4-1 and TRBJ2-3, with 12 positions matching TRBD2. With V trimmed by 0 bases and J by 2 bases, 9 bases remained unmatched. This CDR3 has 19 residues. CDR1 and CDR2 (germline): MGHRA, YSYEKL. The CDR3 nucleotides read TGCGCCAGCAGCCAAGATCTCGGGCTAGCGGGGGGGTACACAGATACGCAGTATTTT. This sequence encodes CASSQDLGLAGGYTDTQYF.

This clone was detected a few times. One end of the junction is discordant with germline, which a read error may explain. This sequence joins TRBV7-2 and TRBJ1-3; D is unclear. Germline assignment: CDR1 SGHTA and CDR2 FQGNSA. The length of the CDR3 is 13 residues. The DNA for the CDR3 is TGTGCTAGCAAGCAGGATGTAGGAAACACCATATATTTT. Residues: CASKQDVGNTIYF.

The chain carries TRBV5-1 and TRBJ2-5, with D possibly matching TRBD2 (5 bases). Germline CDR1 and CDR2: SGHRS and YFSETQ. The CDR3 covers 13 residues. The V and J ends lost 4 bases and 2 bases respectively, with 9 bases between them. DNA for the CDR3: TGCGCCAGCAGCCCGGGATCACAAGAGACCCAGTACTTC. Its protein product is CASSPGSQETQYF.

The V and J genes are TRBV18 and TRBJ2-7, with D possibly being TRBD2 (5 bases). CDR3 size: 13 residues. Trimming took off 3 bases at V and 6 bases at J, with 12 bases between the two ends. The germline V gene has CDR1 KGHSH and CDR2 LQKENI. CDR3: CASSPLEAGEQYF. The CDR3 DNA reads TGTGCCAGCTCACCTCTAGAGGCGGGCGAGCAGTACTTC.

This chain links TRBV10-1 with TRBJ2-6; possible D gene TRBD1, 5 bases. This CDR3 region has 16 residues. Trimming removed 9 bases from V and 0 bases from J, with 15 bases in between. The germline gives CDR1 WNHNN, CDR2 SYGVQD (reference sequence). The CDR3 loop reads CASRIGVNSGANVLTF. CDR3 coding DNA: TGCGCCAGTCGAATAGGGGTGAACTCTGGGGCCAACGTCCTGACTTTC.

The gene calls are TRBV7-2 and TRBJ2-7; 7 bases align to TRBD1. The germline V gene encodes CDR1 SGHTA and CDR2 FQGNSA. The V segment lost 5 bases and the J segment 0 bases; nucleotides outside the gene matches: 19. The CDR3 runs to 19 residues. CDR3 amino acids: CASSEFGPQGSGSSYEQYV. For the CDR3, the DNA is TGTGCCAGCAGCGAATTTGGCCCACAGGGGTCGGGGAGCTCCTACGAGCAGTACGTC.

This clone was counted between two and nine times. J is TRBJ2-7 and V is TRBV10-3; D perhaps matches TRBD1 (6 bases). The CDR3 is 15 amino acids. V lost 0 bases and J 7 bases, leaving 16 bases between the germline ends. Germline assignment: CDR1 ENHRY and CDR2 SYGVKD. The CDR3 sequence: CAISESALQGGEQYF. The CDR3 nucleotides read TGTGCCATCAGTGAGTCAGCCCTACAGGGCGGAGAGCAGTACTTC.

This chain links TRBV4-3 with TRBJ2-2, with D possibly TRBD2 on 6 matching bases. V was cut by 1 base and J by 4 bases, with 13 bases left in between. The CDR3 runs 16 residues. The V gene's germline CDR1 is LGHNA and CDR2 YSLEER. The DNA for the CDR3 is TGCGCCAGCAGCCAAGCCGGGACGCGGGGCACCGGGGAGCTGTTTTTT. Translating gives CASSQAGTRGTGELFF.

This rearrangement joins TRBV18 to TRBJ2-5; TRBD1 might be the D (6 bases). This CDR3 is built from 12 residues. Germline CDR1 and CDR2: KGHSH and LQKENI. V was trimmed by 5 bases and J by 8 bases, leaving 12 bases between them. CDR3 sequence: CASSTPGDTQYF. CDR3 DNA: TGTGCCAGCTCAACCCCAGGGGACACCCAGTACTTC.

The V and J genes are TRBV6-5 and TRBJ1-2; 8 bases match TRBD1. The CDR3 is 15 residues long. Germline V gene sequence: CDR1 MNHEY, CDR2 SVGAGI. Trimming at V came to 5 bases and at J to 7 bases, leaving 12 bases not matched to a gene. Written as DNA, the CDR3 is TGTGCCAGCAGTAAGGACTCCTCAGGGGGCTCTGGCTACACCTTC. Protein: CASSKDSSGGSGYTF.

This chain joins TRBV7-9 and TRBJ1-1, with D perhaps matching TRBD1 (5 bases). This CDR3 contains 15 residues. The germline V gene has CDR1 SEHNR and CDR2 FQNEAQ (reference sequence). Trimming took 4 bases from V and 1 from J, leaving 13 bases between them. The DNA for the CDR3 is TGTGCCAGCAGCTCGATACAGGTGGCGAACACTGAAGCTTTCTTT. Its protein is CASSSIQVANTEAFF.

The V call is TRBV7-8, the J call TRBJ2-5; TRBD2 matches 11 bases. V lost 2 bases, J lost 6 bases, and 8 bases stayed unmatched. CDR1 and CDR2 (germline): SGHVS, FQNEAQ. This CDR3 comprises 16 residues. Here the CDR3 reads CASSLPLAGGWKTQYF. DNA of the CDR3: TGTGCCAGCAGCTTACCCTTAGCGGGGGGGTGGAAGACCCAGTACTTC.

Remarks on this clone: Other nucleotide sequences from this sample produce the same CDR3. This chain connects TRBV19 to TRBJ1-2; TRBD1 agrees at 8 bases. Germline V gives CDR1 LNHDA, CDR2 SQIVND (reference sequence). This CDR3 spans 14 amino acids. With 3 bases clipped from V and 5 bases from J, the junction kept 5 bases outside the gene matches. CDR3 in amino acids: CASSIGQGAYGYTF. CDR3 in DNA: TGTGCCAGTAGTATTGGTCAGGGGGCATATGGCTACACCTTC.

J is TRBJ2-5 and V is TRBV7-8; weak D call: TRBD2 (6 bases). The CDR3 is 17 amino acids. Germline lookup yields CDR1 SGHVS and CDR2 FQNEAQ. V lost 2 bases to trimming and J lost 9 bases, with 25 bases between them. The CDR3: CASSLTGGTTRAEAQYF. CDR3 sequence (DNA): TGTGCCAGCAGCTTAACTGGCGGGACCACGAGAGCGGAGGCCCAGTACTTC.